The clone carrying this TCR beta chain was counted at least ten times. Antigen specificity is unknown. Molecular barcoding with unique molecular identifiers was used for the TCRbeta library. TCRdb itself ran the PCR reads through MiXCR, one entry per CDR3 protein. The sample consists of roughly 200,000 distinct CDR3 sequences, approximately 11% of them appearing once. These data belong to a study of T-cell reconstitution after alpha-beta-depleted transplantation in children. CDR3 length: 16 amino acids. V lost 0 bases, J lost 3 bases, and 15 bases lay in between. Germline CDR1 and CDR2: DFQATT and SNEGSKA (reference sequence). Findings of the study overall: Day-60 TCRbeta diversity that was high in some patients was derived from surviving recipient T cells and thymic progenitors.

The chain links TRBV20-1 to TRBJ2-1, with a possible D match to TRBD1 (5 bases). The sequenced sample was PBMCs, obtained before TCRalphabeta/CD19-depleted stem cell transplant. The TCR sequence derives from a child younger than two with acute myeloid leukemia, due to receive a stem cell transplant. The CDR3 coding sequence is TGCAGTGCTAGAGATCTTGGCAGGGCATTCTACAATGAGCAGTTCTTC. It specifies CSARDLGRAFYNEQFF.